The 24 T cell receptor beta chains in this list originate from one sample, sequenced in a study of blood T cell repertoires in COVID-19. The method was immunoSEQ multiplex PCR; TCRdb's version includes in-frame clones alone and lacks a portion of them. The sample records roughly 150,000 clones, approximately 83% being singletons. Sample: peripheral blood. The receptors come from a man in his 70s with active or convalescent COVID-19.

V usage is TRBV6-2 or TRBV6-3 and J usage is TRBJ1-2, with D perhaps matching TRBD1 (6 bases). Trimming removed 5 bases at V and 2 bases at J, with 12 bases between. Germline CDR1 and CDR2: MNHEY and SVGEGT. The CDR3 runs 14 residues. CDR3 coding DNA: TGTGCCAGCAGTGACCGTACAGGGAACTATGGCTACACCTTC. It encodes CASSDRTGNYGYTF.

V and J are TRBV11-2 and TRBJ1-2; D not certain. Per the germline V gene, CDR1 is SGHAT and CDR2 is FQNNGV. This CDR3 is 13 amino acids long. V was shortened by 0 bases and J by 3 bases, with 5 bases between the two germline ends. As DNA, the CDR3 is TGTGCCAGCAGCTTAGAGGAGGACTATGGCTACACCTTC. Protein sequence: CASSLEEDYGYTF.

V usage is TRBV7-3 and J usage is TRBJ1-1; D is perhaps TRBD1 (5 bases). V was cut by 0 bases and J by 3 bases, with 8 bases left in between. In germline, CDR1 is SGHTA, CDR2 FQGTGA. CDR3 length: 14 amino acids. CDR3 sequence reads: CASSLTGGDTEAFF. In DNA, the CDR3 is TGTGCCAGCAGCTTAACAGGAGGGGACACTGAAGCTTTCTTT. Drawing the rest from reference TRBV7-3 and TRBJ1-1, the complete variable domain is GAGVSQTPSNKVTEKGKYVELRCDPISGHTALYWYRQSLGQGPEFLIYFQGTGAADDSGLPNDRFFAVRPEGSVSTLKIQRTERGDSAVYLCASSLTGGDTEAFFGQGTRLTVV.

CDR3 DNA sequence: TGTGCCAGCAGCGTAGAGGGGGGACAGGGGTCTTGGGAGACCCAGTACTTC. This sequence encodes CASSVEGGQGSWETQYF. The gene calls are TRBV9 and TRBJ2-5; TRBD1 matches 10 bases. The V gene end was trimmed by 0 bases and the J gene end by 5 bases; junction bases not matched to a gene: 10. The length of the CDR3 is 17 residues. Germline CDR1 is SGDLS and CDR2 is YYNGEE.

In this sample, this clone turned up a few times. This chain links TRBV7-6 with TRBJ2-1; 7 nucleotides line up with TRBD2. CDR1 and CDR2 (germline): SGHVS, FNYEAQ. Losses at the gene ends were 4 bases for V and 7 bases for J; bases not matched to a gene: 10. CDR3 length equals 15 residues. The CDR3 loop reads CASSSLPGSGNEQFF. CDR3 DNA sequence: TGTGCCAGCAGCTCCTTACCCGGTAGCGGGAATGAGCAGTTCTTC.

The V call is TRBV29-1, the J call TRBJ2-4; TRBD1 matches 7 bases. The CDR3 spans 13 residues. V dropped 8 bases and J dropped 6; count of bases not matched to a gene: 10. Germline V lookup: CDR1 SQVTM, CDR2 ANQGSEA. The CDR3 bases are TGCAGCATAAACAGGGGCCAGTCAAACATTCAGTACTTC. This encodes CSINRGQSNIQYF.

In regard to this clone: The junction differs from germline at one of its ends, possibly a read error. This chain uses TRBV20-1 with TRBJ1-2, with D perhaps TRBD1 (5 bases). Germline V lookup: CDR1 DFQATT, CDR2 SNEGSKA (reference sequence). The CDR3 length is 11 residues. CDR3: CSASLGHFEGF. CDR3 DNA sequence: TGCAGTGCTAGTTTGGGGCACTTTGAAGGCTTC.

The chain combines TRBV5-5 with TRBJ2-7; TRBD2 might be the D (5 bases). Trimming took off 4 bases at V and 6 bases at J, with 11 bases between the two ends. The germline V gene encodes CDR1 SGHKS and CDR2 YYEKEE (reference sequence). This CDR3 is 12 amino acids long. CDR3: CASSGLRAEQYF. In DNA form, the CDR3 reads TGTGCCAGCAGCGGACTCCGGGCCGAGCAGTACTTC.

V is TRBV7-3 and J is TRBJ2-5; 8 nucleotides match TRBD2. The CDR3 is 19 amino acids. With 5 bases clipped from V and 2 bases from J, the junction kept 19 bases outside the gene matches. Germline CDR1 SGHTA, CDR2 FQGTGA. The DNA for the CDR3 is TGTGCCAGCAGCCCCGGGGGGAGCGGGAGATGGGGAGGGCAAGAGACCCAGTACTTC. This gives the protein CASSPGGSGRWGGQETQYF.

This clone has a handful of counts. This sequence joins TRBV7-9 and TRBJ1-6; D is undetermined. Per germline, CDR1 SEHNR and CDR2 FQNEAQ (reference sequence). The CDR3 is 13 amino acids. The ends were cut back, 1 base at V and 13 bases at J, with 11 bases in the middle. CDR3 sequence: CASSLDGAAPLHF. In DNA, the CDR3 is TGTGCCAGCAGCTTAGATGGAGCGGCGCCCCTCCACTTT.

CDR3 DNA: TGTGCCAGCAGCCCCGCCGGGACAGGGAACACTGAAGCTTTCTTT. Encoded protein: CASSPAGTGNTEAFF. The chain combines TRBV5-4 with TRBJ1-1, with 8 bases identical to TRBD1. Germline CDR1 reads SGHNT; CDR2 reads YYREEE (reference sequence). The length of the CDR3 is 15 residues. The J segment lost 1 base and the V segment lost 4 bases, leaving 6 bases of the junction unmatched.

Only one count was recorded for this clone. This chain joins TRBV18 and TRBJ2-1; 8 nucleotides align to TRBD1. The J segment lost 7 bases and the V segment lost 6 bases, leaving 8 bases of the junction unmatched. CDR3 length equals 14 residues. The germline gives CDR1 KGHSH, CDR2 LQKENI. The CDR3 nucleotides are TGTGCCAGCTCCCGGGGGACAGGCGTGAATGAGCAGTTCTTC. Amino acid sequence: CASSRGTGVNEQFF.

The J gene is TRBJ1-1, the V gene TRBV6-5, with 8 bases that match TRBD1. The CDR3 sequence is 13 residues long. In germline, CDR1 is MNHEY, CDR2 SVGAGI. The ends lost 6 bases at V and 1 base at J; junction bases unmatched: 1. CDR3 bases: TGTGCCAGCAGGGACAGGGCGAACACTGAAGCTTTCTTT. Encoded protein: CASRDRANTEAFF.

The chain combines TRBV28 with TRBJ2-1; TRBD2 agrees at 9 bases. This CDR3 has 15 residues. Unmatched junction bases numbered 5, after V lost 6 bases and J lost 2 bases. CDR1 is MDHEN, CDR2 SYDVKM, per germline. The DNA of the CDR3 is TGTGCCAGCAGAGCTAGCGGGGCCCCCTACAATGAGCAGTTCTTC. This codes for CASRASGAPYNEQFF.

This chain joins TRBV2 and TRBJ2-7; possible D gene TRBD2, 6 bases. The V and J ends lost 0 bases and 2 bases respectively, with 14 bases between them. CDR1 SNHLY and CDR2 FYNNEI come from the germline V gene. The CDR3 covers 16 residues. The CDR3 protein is CASSEAPSIAAYEQYF. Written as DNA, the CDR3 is TGTGCCAGCAGTGAAGCGCCGTCGATAGCGGCCTACGAGCAGTACTTC.

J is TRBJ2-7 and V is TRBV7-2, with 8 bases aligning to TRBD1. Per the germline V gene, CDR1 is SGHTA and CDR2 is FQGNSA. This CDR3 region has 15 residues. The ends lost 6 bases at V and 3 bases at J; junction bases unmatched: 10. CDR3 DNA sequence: TGTGCCAGCAGGAGGCTCGGACAGGGATTCTACGAGCAGTACTTC. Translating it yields CASRRLGQGFYEQYF.

The CDR3 loop is CASSSTGTGPSEQYF. CDR3 in DNA: TGTGCCAGCAGCTCAACCGGGACAGGGCCCTCTGAGCAGTACTTC. The rearrangement uses TRBV7-8 and TRBJ2-7, with 9 bases aligning to TRBD1. This CDR3 has 15 amino acids. Germline V gene lookup returns CDR1 SGHVS and CDR2 FQNEAQ. J was trimmed by 7 bases and V by 4 bases; bases with no gene match: 11.

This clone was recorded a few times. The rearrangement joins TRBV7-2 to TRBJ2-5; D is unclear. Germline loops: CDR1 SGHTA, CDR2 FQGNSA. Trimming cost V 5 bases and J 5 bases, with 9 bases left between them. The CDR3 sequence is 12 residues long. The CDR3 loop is CASSRHGETQYF. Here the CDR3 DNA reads TGTGCCAGCAGCCGACATGGCGAGACCCAGTACTTC.

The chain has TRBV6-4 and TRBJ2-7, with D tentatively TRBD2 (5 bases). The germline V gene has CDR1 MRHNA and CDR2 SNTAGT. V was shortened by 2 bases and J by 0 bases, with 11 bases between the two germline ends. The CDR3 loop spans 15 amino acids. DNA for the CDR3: TGTGCCAGCAGTGACCGCGCGGGCGCCTCCTACGAGCAGTACTTC. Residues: CASSDRAGASYEQYF.

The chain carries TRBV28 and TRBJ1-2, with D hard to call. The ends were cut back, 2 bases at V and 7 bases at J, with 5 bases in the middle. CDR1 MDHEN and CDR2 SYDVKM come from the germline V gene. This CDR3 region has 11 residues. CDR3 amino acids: CASSLVSGYTF. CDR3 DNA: TGTGCCAGCAGTTTAGTGAGTGGCTACACCTTC.

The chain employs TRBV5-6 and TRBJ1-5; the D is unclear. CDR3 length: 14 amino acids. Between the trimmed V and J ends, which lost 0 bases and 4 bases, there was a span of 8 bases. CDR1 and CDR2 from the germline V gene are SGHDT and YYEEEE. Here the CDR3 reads CASSLGQTNQPQHF. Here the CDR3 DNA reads TGTGCCAGCAGCTTGGGGCAGACTAATCAGCCCCAGCATTTT.

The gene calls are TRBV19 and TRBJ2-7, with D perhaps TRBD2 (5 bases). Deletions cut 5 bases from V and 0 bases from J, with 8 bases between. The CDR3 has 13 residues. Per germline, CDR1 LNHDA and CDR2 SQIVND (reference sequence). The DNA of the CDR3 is TGTGCCAGTAGTGGAGGAACCTCCTACGAGCAGTACTTC. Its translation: CASSGGTSYEQYF.

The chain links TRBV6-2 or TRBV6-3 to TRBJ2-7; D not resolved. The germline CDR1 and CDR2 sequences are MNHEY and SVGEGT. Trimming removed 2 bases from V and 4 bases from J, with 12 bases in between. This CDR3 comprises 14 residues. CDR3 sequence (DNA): TGTGCCAGCAGTTACGAGACAAAGCCTTACGAGCAGTACTTC. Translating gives CASSYETKPYEQYF.

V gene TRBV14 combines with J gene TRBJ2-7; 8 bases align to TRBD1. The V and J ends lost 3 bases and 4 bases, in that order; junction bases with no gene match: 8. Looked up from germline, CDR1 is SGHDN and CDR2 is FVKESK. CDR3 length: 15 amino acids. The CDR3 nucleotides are TGTGCCAGCAGCCAGACAGGGGTTATACCTTACGAGCAGTACTTC. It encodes CASSQTGVIPYEQYF.